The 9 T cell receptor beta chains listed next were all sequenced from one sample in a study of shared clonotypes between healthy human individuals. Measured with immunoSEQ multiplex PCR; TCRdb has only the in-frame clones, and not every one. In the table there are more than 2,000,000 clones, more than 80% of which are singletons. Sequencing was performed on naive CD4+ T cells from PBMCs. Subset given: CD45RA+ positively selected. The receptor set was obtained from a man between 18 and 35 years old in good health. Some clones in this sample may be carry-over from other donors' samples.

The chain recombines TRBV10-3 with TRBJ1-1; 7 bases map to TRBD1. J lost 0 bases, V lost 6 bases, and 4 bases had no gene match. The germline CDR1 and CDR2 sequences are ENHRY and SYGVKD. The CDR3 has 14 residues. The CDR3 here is CAIRLTGMNTEAFF. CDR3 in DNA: TGTGCCATCAGGCTGACAGGGATGAACACTGAAGCTTTCTTT.

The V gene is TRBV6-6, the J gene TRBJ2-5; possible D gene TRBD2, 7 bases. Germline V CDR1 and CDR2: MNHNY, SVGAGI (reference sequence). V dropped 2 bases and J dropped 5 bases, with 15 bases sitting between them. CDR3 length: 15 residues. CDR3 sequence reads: CASSYPRGGIETQYF. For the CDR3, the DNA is TGTGCCAGCAGTTACCCGAGGGGGGGTATCGAGACCCAGTACTTC.

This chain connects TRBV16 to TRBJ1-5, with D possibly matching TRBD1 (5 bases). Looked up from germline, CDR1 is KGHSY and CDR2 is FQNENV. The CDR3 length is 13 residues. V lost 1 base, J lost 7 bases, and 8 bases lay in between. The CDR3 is CASSQFRDQPQHF. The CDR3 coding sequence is TGTGCCAGCAGCCAATTCAGGGACCAGCCCCAGCATTTT.

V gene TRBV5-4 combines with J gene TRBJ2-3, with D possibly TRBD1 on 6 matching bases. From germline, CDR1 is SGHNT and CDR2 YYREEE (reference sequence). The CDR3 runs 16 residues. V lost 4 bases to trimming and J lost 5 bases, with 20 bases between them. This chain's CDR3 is CASSTGWDGGIDTQYF. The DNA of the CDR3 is TGTGCCAGCAGCACAGGGTGGGACGGAGGAATAGATACGCAGTATTTT.

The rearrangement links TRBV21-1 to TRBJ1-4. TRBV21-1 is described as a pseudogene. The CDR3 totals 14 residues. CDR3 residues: CASTRAVENEKLFF. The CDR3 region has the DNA TGTGCCAGCACTCGGGCAGTTGAGAATGAAAAACTGTTTTTT.

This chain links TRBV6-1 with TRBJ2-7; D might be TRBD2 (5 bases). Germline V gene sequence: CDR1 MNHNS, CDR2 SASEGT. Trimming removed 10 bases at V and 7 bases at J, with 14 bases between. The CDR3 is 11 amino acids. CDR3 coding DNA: TGTGCCACGCTATCAACGGGGGAGCAGTACTTC. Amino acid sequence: CATLSTGEQYF.

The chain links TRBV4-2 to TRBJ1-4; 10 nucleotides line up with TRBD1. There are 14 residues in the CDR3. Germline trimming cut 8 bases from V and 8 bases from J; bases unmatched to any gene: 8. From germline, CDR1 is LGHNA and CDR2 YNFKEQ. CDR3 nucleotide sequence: TGTGCCAGCGGCACGGGGACAGGGGAGGAAAAACTGTTTTTT. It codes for CASGTGTGEEKLFF.

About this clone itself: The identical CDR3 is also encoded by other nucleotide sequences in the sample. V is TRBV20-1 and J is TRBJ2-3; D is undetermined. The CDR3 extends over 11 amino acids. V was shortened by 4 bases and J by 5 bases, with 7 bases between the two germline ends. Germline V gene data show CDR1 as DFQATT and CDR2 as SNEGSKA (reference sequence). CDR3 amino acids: CSATEGDTQYF. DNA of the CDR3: TGCAGTGCTACTGAAGGAGATACGCAGTATTTT.

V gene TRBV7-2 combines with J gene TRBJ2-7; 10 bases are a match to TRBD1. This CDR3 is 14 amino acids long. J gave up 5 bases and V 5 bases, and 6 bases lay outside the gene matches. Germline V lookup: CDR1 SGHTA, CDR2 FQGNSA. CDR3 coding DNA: TGTGCCAGCAGCCCGCGGACAGGGGGTGACGAGCAGTACTTC. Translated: CASSPRTGGDEQYF.